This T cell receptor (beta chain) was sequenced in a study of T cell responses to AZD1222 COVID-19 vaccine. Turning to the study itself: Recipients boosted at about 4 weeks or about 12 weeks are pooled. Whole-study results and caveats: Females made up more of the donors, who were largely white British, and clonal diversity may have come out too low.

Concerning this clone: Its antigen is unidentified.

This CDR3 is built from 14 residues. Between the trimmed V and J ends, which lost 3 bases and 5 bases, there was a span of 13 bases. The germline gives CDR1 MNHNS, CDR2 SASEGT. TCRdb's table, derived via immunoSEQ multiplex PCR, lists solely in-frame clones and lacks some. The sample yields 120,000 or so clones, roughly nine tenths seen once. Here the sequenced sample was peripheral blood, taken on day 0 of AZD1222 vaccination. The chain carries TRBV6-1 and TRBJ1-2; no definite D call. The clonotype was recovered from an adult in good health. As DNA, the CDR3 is TGTGCCAGCAGTGACCTTCAGGTGGGGTATGGCTACACCTTC. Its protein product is CASSDLQVGYGYTF.